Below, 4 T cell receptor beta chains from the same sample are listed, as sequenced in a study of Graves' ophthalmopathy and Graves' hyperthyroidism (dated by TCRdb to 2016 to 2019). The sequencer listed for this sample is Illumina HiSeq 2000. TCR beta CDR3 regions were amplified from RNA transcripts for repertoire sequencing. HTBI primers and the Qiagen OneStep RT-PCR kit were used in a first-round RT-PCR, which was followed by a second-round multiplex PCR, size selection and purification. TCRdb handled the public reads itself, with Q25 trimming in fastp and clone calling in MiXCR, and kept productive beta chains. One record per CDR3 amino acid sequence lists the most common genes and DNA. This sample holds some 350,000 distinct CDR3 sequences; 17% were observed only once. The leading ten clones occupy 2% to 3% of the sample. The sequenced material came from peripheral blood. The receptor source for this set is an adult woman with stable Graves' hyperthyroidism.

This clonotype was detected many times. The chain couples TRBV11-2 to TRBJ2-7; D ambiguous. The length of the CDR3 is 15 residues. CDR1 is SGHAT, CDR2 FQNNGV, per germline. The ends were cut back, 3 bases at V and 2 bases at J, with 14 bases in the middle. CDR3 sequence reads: CASSFEGYVTYEQYF. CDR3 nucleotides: TGTGCCAGCAGCTTTGAAGGGTACGTTACCTACGAGCAGTACTTC.

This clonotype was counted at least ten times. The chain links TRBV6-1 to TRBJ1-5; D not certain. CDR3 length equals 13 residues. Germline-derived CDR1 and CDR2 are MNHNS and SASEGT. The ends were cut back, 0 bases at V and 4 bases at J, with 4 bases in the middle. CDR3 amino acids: CASSEARNQPQHF. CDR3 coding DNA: TGTGCCAGCAGTGAAGCGAGGAATCAGCCCCAGCATTTT.

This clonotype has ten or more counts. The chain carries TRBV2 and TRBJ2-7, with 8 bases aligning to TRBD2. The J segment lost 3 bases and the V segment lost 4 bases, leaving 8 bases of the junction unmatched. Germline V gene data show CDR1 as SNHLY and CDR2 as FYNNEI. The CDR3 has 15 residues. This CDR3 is CASSVAGTGYYEQYF. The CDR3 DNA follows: TGTGCCAGCAGTGTAGCGGGGACGGGATACTACGAGCAGTACTTC. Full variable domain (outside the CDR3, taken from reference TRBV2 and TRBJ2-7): EPEVTQTPSHQVTQMGQEVILRCVPISNHLYFYWYRQILGQKVEFLVSFYNNEISEKSEIFDDQFSVERPDGSNFTLKIRSTKLEDSAMYFCASSVAGTGYYEQYFGPGTRLTVT.

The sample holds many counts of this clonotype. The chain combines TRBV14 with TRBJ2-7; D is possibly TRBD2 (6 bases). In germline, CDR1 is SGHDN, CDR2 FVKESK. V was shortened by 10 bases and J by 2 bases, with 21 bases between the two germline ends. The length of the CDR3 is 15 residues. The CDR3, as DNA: TGTGCCACGTATATAAAAGGGAGGCCAACCTACGAGCAGTACTTC. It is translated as CATYIKGRPTYEQYF.